This is a list of T cell receptor beta chains from one sample in a study of low-dose radiotherapy and immunotherapy resistance in tumors. A single record per CDR3 protein comes from TCRdb applying MiXCR to the reads. This sample carries about 39,000 distinct CDR3 sequences, roughly 28% of them seen once, and the ten largest clones take approximately 3.7%. The sample in question was PBMCs, obtained before treatment. The receptors originated from a male donor with gallbladder cancer. Each CDR3 is given without its conserved first and last residue. The order of the fields is V gene, J gene, CDR3 length, D gene, CDR3 protein. D genes are given only for firm matches.

v_gene: TRBV29-1; j_gene: TRBJ2-1; len: 10; d_gene: NA; CDR3aa: SAMGDYNEQF
v_gene: TRBV5-6; j_gene: TRBJ2-5; len: 13; d_gene: NA; CDR3aa: ASSGPRGGAETQY
v_gene: TRBV7-2; j_gene: TRBJ2-3; len: 16; d_gene: TRBD2; CDR3aa: ASSPGLAGPISTDTQY
v_gene: TRBV2; j_gene: TRBJ2-5; len: 17; d_gene: TRBD2; CDR3aa: ASSEQPTQAGGTKETQY
v_gene: TRBV7-2; j_gene: TRBJ2-1; len: 13; d_gene: TRBD1; CDR3aa: ASGGRDRVSNEQF
v_gene: TRBV28; j_gene: TRBJ1-5; len: 11; d_gene: NA; CDR3aa: ASSLGSNQPQH
v_gene: TRBV29-1; j_gene: TRBJ2-3; len: 10; d_gene: NA; CDR3aa: SVIGEPDTQY
v_gene: TRBV5-1; j_gene: TRBJ2-7; len: 11; d_gene: NA; CDR3aa: ASSPREHYEQY
v_gene: TRBV5-1; j_gene: TRBJ1-1; len: 11; d_gene: NA; CDR3aa: ASSLIGNTEAF
v_gene: TRBV4-1; j_gene: TRBJ2-1; len: 12; d_gene: NA; CDR3aa: ASSQATGRNEQF
v_gene: TRBV11-2; j_gene: TRBJ2-4; len: 15; d_gene: TRBD1; CDR3aa: ASSSRTGGIAKNIQY
v_gene: TRBV2; j_gene: TRBJ2-7; len: 10; d_gene: NA; CDR3aa: ASSTRSRERY
v_gene: TRBV25-1; j_gene: TRBJ2-1; len: 10; d_gene: NA; CDR3aa: ASSEWGNEQF
v_gene: TRBV28; j_gene: TRBJ1-2; len: 11; d_gene: NA; CDR3aa: ASSFRANYGYT
v_gene: TRBV24-1; j_gene: TRBJ2-7; len: 14; d_gene: TRBD2; CDR3aa: ATSDFSTSGTYEQY
v_gene: TRBV6-2/TRBV6-3; j_gene: TRBJ2-4; len: 13; d_gene: NA; CDR3aa: ASSYSQGQENIQY
v_gene: TRBV9; j_gene: TRBJ1-1; len: 12; d_gene: NA; CDR3aa: ASSVSAGTAEAF
v_gene: TRBV6-8; j_gene: TRBJ1-3; len: 11; d_gene: NA; CDR3aa: ASYFNSGNTIY
v_gene: TRBV28; j_gene: TRBJ2-1; len: 13; d_gene: TRBD2; CDR3aa: ASSSWTSGAGEQF
v_gene: TRBV4-1; j_gene: TRBJ2-3; len: 14; d_gene: NA; CDR3aa: ASSQESSLSGPTQY
v_gene: TRBV20-1; j_gene: TRBJ2-5; len: 13; d_gene: TRBD2; CDR3aa: SARDWGLAGETQY
v_gene: TRBV4-1; j_gene: TRBJ2-1; len: 14; d_gene: TRBD2; CDR3aa: ASSPTGGGAVNEQF
v_gene: TRBV12-3/TRBV12-4; j_gene: TRBJ2-3; len: 14; d_gene: NA; CDR3aa: ASSPRGGLRTDTQY
v_gene: TRBV27; j_gene: TRBJ2-1; len: 12; d_gene: NA; CDR3aa: ASSLGFSYNEQF
v_gene: TRBV7-9; j_gene: TRBJ1-5; len: 12; d_gene: TRBD1; CDR3aa: ASSSDRSYQPQH
v_gene: TRBV20-1; j_gene: TRBJ1-2; len: 13; d_gene: NA; CDR3aa: SARDSGGANYGYT
v_gene: TRBV2; j_gene: TRBJ2-7; len: 12; d_gene: TRBD1; CDR3aa: ASSVYRGAYEQY
v_gene: TRBV28; j_gene: TRBJ2-1; len: 15; d_gene: TRBD2; CDR3aa: ASRSLRASGSWDEQF
v_gene: TRBV6-6; j_gene: TRBJ2-7; len: 10; d_gene: NA; CDR3aa: ASNMGTYEQY
v_gene: TRBV4-2; j_gene: TRBJ2-1; len: 11; d_gene: NA; CDR3aa: ASSQEVLTEQF
v_gene: TRBV28; j_gene: TRBJ2-5; len: 10; d_gene: NA; CDR3aa: ASSLPQKTQY
v_gene: TRBV7-2; j_gene: TRBJ2-3; len: 13; d_gene: TRBD2; CDR3aa: ASSPILAGTDTQY
v_gene: TRBV28; j_gene: TRBJ2-2; len: 12; d_gene: NA; CDR3aa: ASSTTGSTGELF
v_gene: TRBV25-1; j_gene: TRBJ2-7; len: 12; d_gene: NA; CDR3aa: ASSRGGGSYEQY
v_gene: TRBV2; j_gene: TRBJ1-6; len: 9; d_gene: NA; CDR3aa: ASTAGSPLH
v_gene: TRBV10-3; j_gene: TRBJ1-2; len: 10; d_gene: TRBD1; CDR3aa: AIGQGDYGYT
v_gene: TRBV6-2/TRBV6-3; j_gene: TRBJ2-1; len: 13; d_gene: NA; CDR3aa: ASSPKRVGIDEQF
v_gene: TRBV30; j_gene: TRBJ2-5; len: 16; d_gene: TRBD2; CDR3aa: AWSELTSGSLASETQY
v_gene: TRBV6-5; j_gene: TRBJ1-3; len: 15; d_gene: NA; CDR3aa: ASSPQPTLYRGNTIY
v_gene: TRBV20-1; j_gene: TRBJ2-1; len: 13; d_gene: NA; CDR3aa: SARDSGTYYNEQF
v_gene: TRBV27; j_gene: TRBJ2-7; len: 12; d_gene: TRBD2; CDR3aa: ASHGTSDSYEQY
v_gene: TRBV18; j_gene: TRBJ2-7; len: 10; d_gene: TRBD1; CDR3aa: SSADRTYEQY
v_gene: TRBV4-1; j_gene: TRBJ1-2; len: 14; d_gene: TRBD1; CDR3aa: ASSQAPGQGAGGYT
v_gene: TRBV24-1; j_gene: TRBJ2-2; len: 13; d_gene: TRBD1; CDR3aa: ASSMGQTYTGELF
v_gene: TRBV25-1; j_gene: TRBJ1-5; len: 17; d_gene: NA; CDR3aa: ASSDQGERRCNSNQPQH
v_gene: TRBV9; j_gene: TRBJ2-2; len: 13; d_gene: NA; CDR3aa: ASSVSGAHTGELF
v_gene: TRBV5-1; j_gene: TRBJ1-1; len: 11; d_gene: NA; CDR3aa: ASSWDSTPEAF
v_gene: TRBV7-2; j_gene: TRBJ1-1; len: 13; d_gene: NA; CDR3aa: ASSSTWAVKTEAF
v_gene: TRBV10-3; j_gene: TRBJ1-6; len: 13; d_gene: TRBD1; CDR3aa: AISNLQGRLSPLH
v_gene: TRBV12-3/TRBV12-4; j_gene: TRBJ1-1; len: 8; d_gene: NA; CDR3aa: ASKGTEAF
v_gene: TRBV29-1; j_gene: TRBJ2-7; len: 14; d_gene: NA; CDR3aa: SVEGVTGKSRYEQY
v_gene: TRBV5-1; j_gene: TRBJ2-1; len: 11; d_gene: NA; CDR3aa: ASSGPHGGEQF
v_gene: TRBV5-1; j_gene: TRBJ2-1; len: 13; d_gene: NA; CDR3aa: ASSIGQLDYNEQF
v_gene: TRBV27; j_gene: TRBJ2-7; len: 14; d_gene: NA; CDR3aa: ATSPAGGQQSYEQY
v_gene: TRBV9; j_gene: TRBJ2-3; len: 15; d_gene: TRBD2; CDR3aa: ASSAHTSGRGEDTQY
v_gene: TRBV2; j_gene: TRBJ1-1; len: 10; d_gene: NA; CDR3aa: AGGDLNTEAF
v_gene: TRBV14; j_gene: TRBJ2-7; len: 13; d_gene: TRBD2; CDR3aa: ASSRPGLVGYEQY
v_gene: TRBV29-1; j_gene: TRBJ2-5; len: 10; d_gene: NA; CDR3aa: SVAEGMKTQY